Below are 5 T cell receptor beta chains sequenced from a single sample in a study of cytomegalovirus exposure and HLA in healthy donors. Profiling relied on immunoSEQ multiplex PCR, and the TCRdb table lists in-frame clones only, not all of them. The sample has about 65,000 clones, 92% seen once; the top ten hold 1.3%. Sequences were obtained from PBMCs. The receptors originated from a woman aged 18-29 years in good health and CMV-seronegative.

The V and J genes are TRBV5-6 and TRBJ2-1; TRBD2 might be the D (5 bases). Deletions cut 0 bases from V and 6 bases from J, with 13 bases between. CDR1 SGHDT and CDR2 YYEEEE come from the germline V gene. This CDR3 contains 15 residues. The CDR3 sequence is CASSLEGGAGNEQFF. The DNA of the CDR3 is TGTGCCAGCAGCTTGGAGGGCGGCGCGGGCAATGAGCAGTTCTTC.

The chain carries TRBV28 and TRBJ2-3; 10 nucleotides match TRBD2. V gave up 6 bases and J gave up 6 bases; unmatched junction bases: 12. CDR3 size: 16 residues. CDR1 and CDR2 from the germline V gene are MDHEN and SYDVKM. The CDR3 DNA is TGTGCCAGCAGCCCAGGGGGAGCTAGCGGGAGTGATACGCAGTATTTT. Protein: CASSPGGASGSDTQYF.

The table lists this clone with a count of one. V gene TRBV19 combines with J gene TRBJ2-3; TRBD2 matches at 7 bases. Germline-derived CDR1 and CDR2 are LNHDA and SQIVND (reference sequence). The V segment lost 6 bases and the J segment 0 bases; nucleotides outside the gene matches: 6. The CDR3 loop spans 15 amino acids. CDR3 protein: CASSFIAGSTDTQYF. The CDR3, as DNA: TGTGCCAGTAGCTTTATAGCGGGTAGCACAGATACGCAGTATTTT.

The rearrangement links TRBV27 to TRBJ2-1; 16 bases line up with TRBD2. V lost 5 bases, J lost 10 bases, and 14 bases stayed unmatched. The CDR3 consists of 18 residues. Germline CDR1 reads MNHEY; CDR2 reads SMNVEV (reference sequence). CDR3 sequence reads: CASSPLPGTSGRVGEQFF. CDR3 sequence (DNA): TGTGCCAGCAGTCCACTTCCCGGGACTAGCGGGAGGGTGGGGGAGCAGTTCTTC.

The V gene is TRBV7-6, the J gene TRBJ1-4; D is undetermined. The germline V gene encodes CDR1 SGHVS and CDR2 FNYEAQ. The CDR3 is 19 amino acids. With 2 bases removed from V and 0 bases from J, the gap between germline ends came to 19 bases. CDR3 sequence (DNA): TGTGCCAGCAGCTTACATTTGGCCAGCGCCCCCCCAACTAATGAAAAACTGTTTTTT. This encodes CASSLHLASAPPTNEKLFF.